This T cell receptor (beta chain) appears in the sequencing data of a study of identical twins. Study findings and constraints: Where out-of-frame alpha sequences were twin-shared, they showed excess low generation probability.

In its sample, this clonotype was seen a few times. As yet, its antigen is unknown. Trimming took 4 bases from V and 0 from J; bases not matched to a gene: 6. Germline CDR1 reads KGHSH; CDR2 reads LQKENI. The CDR3 has 16 amino acids. MiXCR, applied by TCRdb to the 5' RACE reads, yields one record per CDR3 protein. The sample includes hundreds of thousands of distinct CDR3 sequences, about 20% seen only once; the top ten take roughly 13%. This sample was also put to use in a study of T cells expressing NK-cell markers. As that report states: Sorting in several experiments was restricted by an anti-gamma-delta TCR antibody to alpha-beta TCR T cells.

The sample consisted of PBMCs. V usage is TRBV18 and J usage is TRBJ2-7, with 10 bases fitting TRBD2. This TCR was recovered from a young woman in good health. The CDR3 bases are TGTGCCAGCTCACACTCGGGACTAGCGTTCTCCTACGAGCAGTACTTC. Translated, it gives CASSHSGLAFSYEQYF.